Below, 9 T cell receptor beta chains from the same sample are listed, as sequenced in a study of blood T cell repertoires in COVID-19. Here immunoSEQ multiplex PCR was the method, and the copy in TCRdb shows in-frame clones only, minus some. The sample includes roughly 110,000 clones, 70% to 90% of them seen just once. Source material: peripheral blood. These receptor sequences come from a woman aged 50 to 60 with acute or convalescent COVID-19.

This clone was recorded once. Germline is not matched at one junction end, which may reflect a read error. The chain links TRBV19 to TRBJ1-1; 9 bases are a match to TRBD1. This CDR3 spans 14 amino acids. Germline-derived CDR1 and CDR2 are LNHDA and SQIVND (reference sequence). CDR3 bases: TGTGCCAGTAGTGGATCACAGGGGGCGCAAAACCGGATCTTT. This gives the protein CASSGSQGAQNRIF.

The chain combines TRBV5-1 with TRBJ1-1, with 8 bases fitting TRBD1. V lost 4 bases and J lost 4; bases outside the gene matches: 12. CDR3 length: 16 amino acids. Germline loops: CDR1 SGHRS, CDR2 YFSETQ. The CDR3 is CASSLGTGGYLTEAFF. The CDR3 region has the DNA TGCGCCAGCAGCCTGGGCACAGGGGGATACCTCACTGAAGCTTTCTTT.

The genes are TRBV4-3 and TRBJ2-2; possibly TRBD2 for D (6 bases). The CDR3 is 14 residues long. V shed 0 bases and J shed 7 bases, with 9 bases lying between them. Germline V gives CDR1 LGHNA, CDR2 YSLEER. The CDR3 DNA reads TGCGCCAGCAGCCAAGAGGAGGGAAACGGGGAGCTGTTTTTT. As protein: CASSQEEGNGELFF.

This chain uses TRBV2 with TRBJ2-2; D is possibly TRBD1 (5 bases). The CDR3 extends over 12 amino acids. V lost 6 bases and J lost 7, with 9 bases in between. Germline V gives CDR1 SNHLY, CDR2 FYNNEI. DNA for the CDR3: TGTGCCAGCAGCTTCCAGGGCGGGGAGCTGTTTTTT. Translated: CASSFQGGELFF.

V usage is TRBV9 and J usage is TRBJ1-6, with a possible D match to TRBD1 (6 bases). Per germline, CDR1 SGDLS and CDR2 YYNGEE. The ends were cut back, 7 bases at V and 0 bases at J, with 11 bases in the middle. The CDR3 has 15 amino acids. CDR3 DNA sequence: TGTGCCAGCGGAACAGGGAGCTCCTATAATTCACCCCTCCACTTT. The encoded protein is CASGTGSSYNSPLHF.

The V and J genes are TRBV6-1 and TRBJ2-7; 10 nucleotides line up with TRBD1. Trimming took 2 bases from V and 5 from J; bases not matched to a gene: 15. Germline CDR1 MNHNS, CDR2 SASEGT. CDR3 length: 18 residues. CDR3 sequence: CASSEYLFWGQGQDEQYF. CDR3 DNA: TGTGCCAGCAGTGAATATCTATTCTGGGGACAGGGGCAGGACGAGCAGTACTTC.

This chain links TRBV3-1 (or the pseudogene TRBV3-2) with TRBJ2-7; the D gene is possibly TRBD2 (6 bases). Per the germline V gene, CDR1 is LGHDT and CDR2 is YNNKEL (reference sequence). V lost 4 bases, J lost 2 bases, and 9 bases lay in between. The CDR3 has 13 amino acids. CDR3 amino acids: CASSRDFTYEQYF. The CDR3 nucleotides read TGTGCCAGCAGCCGGGACTTTACCTACGAGCAGTACTTC.

The rearrangement links TRBV24-1 to TRBJ2-1, with 9 positions matching TRBD1. The length of the CDR3 is 19 residues. Germline CDR1 and CDR2: KGHDR and SFDVKD. V shed 2 bases and J 4 bases; nucleotides not matched to a gene: 14. The CDR3 DNA follows: TGTGCCACCAGTGATTGGGTTGACTTCGGGACAGGGCGGTACAATGAGCAGTTCTTC. Translation: CATSDWVDFGTGRYNEQFF.

This chain links TRBV4-1 with TRBJ1-1; D is ambiguous. Germline CDR1 and CDR2: MGHRA and YSYEKL. The V gene lost 3 bases and the J gene lost 4 bases, with 15 bases spanning the gap. The CDR3 has 15 residues. The CDR3 DNA sequence: TGCGCCAGCAGCCAGCCCCGAGCAGGAGGCACTGAAGCTTTCTTT. It codes for CASSQPRAGGTEAFF.